This T cell receptor beta chain comes out of a study of T cell responses to AZD1222 COVID-19 vaccine (dated by TCRdb to 2020 to 2022). With respect to the entire study: TCR sequencing was performed for 230 to 250 trial participants, of whom approximately 200 were given two doses of AZD1222 and about 25 were given two doses of MenACWY control vaccine. Trial participants were enrolled by age into 18-55, 56-69 and 70-plus year subgroups, with approximately 150, 30 and 60 TCR-sequenced participants respectively.

Remarks on this clone: This clone's antigen is unknown. No base qualities exist here, and no much larger clone lies one base off it.

The sample's time point, from its label and the paper: about 28 days (+/-7) after the second vaccine dose. AZD1222 recipients whose second dose came at about 4 weeks and those whose second dose came at about 12 weeks were combined into one group, since spike-specific TCR depth and breadth did not differ between the two schedules. Samples from vaccinated people were obtained from the UK trials COV001 and COV002, which included a single-blind randomized controlled phase 2/3 trial of AZD1222 (ChAdOx1 nCoV-19) in healthy adults. Trial participant PBMC samples were collected at day 0 and day 28 after the second dose for TCRbeta chain sequencing. The CDR3 regions of human TCRbeta chains were subjected to immunosequencing. Per the original workflow: TCRs in the repertoires were matched against a reference library of SARS-CoV-2-specific TCRs that had been generated with the MIRA antigen-specificity platform. Breadth meant the fraction of unique TCRs that were SARS-CoV-2-associated, whereas depth meant the fraction of total T cells that were SARS-CoV-2-associated. Each spike-specific TCR was assigned to its reactive spike region and to a CD4 or CD8 class using the MIRA data. Log10-transformed breadth and depth values were compared by one-way ANOVA with Sidak's multiple comparisons tests. This is the immuneACCESS table as TCRdb keeps it, with only in-frame sequences that have V and J called. A part of the clones is gone; compared with another copy, unresolved V genes explain less than half, and the rest is unexplained. V and J calls and clone size are as listed in that table; D and trimming were resolved from the DNA. This sample comprises some 5,000 clones, over 75% of them detected only once. Of the sample, about 5.2% is held by the ten largest clones.

CDR1 and CDR2, per the germline V gene, are SGDLS and YYNGEE. The germline V and J ends show losses of 4 bases and 5 bases respectively, and no gene match explains 14 bases of the junction. Inclusive of the bounding cysteine and phenylalanine, the CDR3 is 16 residues long. This entry keeps only the CDR3 DNA: 48 bases, framed from base 1. What the study reported, not specific to this receptor: Epitopes outside the regions mutated in the B.1.351 and B.1.1.7 variants were reportedly recognized by nearly half of the unique spike-specific TCRs. The vaccine-associated CD4 TCRs covered the entire spike protein, and the dominant responses fell in regions 160-218 and 743-854. Because no samples from the day 14 peak response were available, repertoires could be characterized only after the peak T cell response. Conclusions about previously exposed vaccinees are limited because only six or seven AZD1222 recipients were SARS-CoV-2 seropositive at baseline. The 56-69-year group was small, and its depth increase did not reach significance, likely because of low power. A significant rise in spike-specific TCR breadth and depth was observed after two AZD1222 doses relative to day 0 and relative to MenACWY recipients. Most participants were white British and females outnumbered males, and the authors suggested that clonal diversity may have been underestimated.

Here the sequenced sample was peripheral blood, taken 28 days after the second AZD1222 dose. The TCR was taken from an adult who received the AZD1222 COVID-19 vaccine. Recombination connected TRBV9 to TRBJ1-1, with 7 middle bases fitting TRBD1. The sequenced DNA is TGTGCCAGCAGCTATCCCCGGGGGACAGATAGGACTGAAGCTTTCTTT. Its protein is CASSYPRGTDRTEAFF.